This passage covers 30 T cell receptor beta chains from one sample sequenced in a study of blood T cells in healthy people across ages. A second PCR, run for about 7 to 11 cycles, used a sample-barcoded 5' primer plus a J-beta primer mix. TCRdb re-called the 5' RACE reads through MiXCR, storing one row per CDR3 protein. The sample includes some 800,000 distinct CDR3 sequences, more than 20% of them seen just once. The data also belong to a second study, concerning T cells of mothers and their children.

The material sequenced was blood. The receptors stem from a boy under 18 in good health.

Comments on this clonotype: Mismatch with germline at one junction end may stem from a read error. J is TRBJ1-3 and V is TRBV18; D is possibly TRBD1 (5 bases). The CDR3 spans 14 residues. From germline, CDR1 is KGHSH and CDR2 LQKENI. The CDR3 coding sequence is TGTGCCAGCTCTCCACGGGACGGAGGAAACACCATATATTTT. It codes for CASSPRDGGNTIYF.

The chain employs TRBV7-2 and TRBJ2-3; 12 bases align to TRBD2. Germline-derived CDR1 and CDR2 are SGHTA and FQGNSA. This CDR3 is built from 16 residues. Germline trimming cut 6 bases from V and 5 bases from J; bases unmatched to any gene: 9. The CDR3 sequence: CASSISSGRAGDTQYF. Here the CDR3 DNA reads TGTGCCAGCAGTATATCTAGCGGGAGGGCCGGAGATACGCAGTATTTT.

The CDR3 is CSARDPREDTGELFF. CDR3 sequence (DNA): TGCAGTGCCCGGGACCCCCGTGAGGACACCGGGGAGCTGTTTTTT. This chain links TRBV20-1 with TRBJ2-2; the D gene could be TRBD1 or TRBD2 (5 bases each). The V gene lost 6 bases and the J gene lost 3 bases, with 17 bases spanning the gap. Germline V gene data show CDR1 as DFQATT and CDR2 as SNEGSKA (reference sequence). CDR3 length: 15 amino acids.

This clonotype was seen ten or more times. The rearrangement links TRBV7-8 to TRBJ1-6; D call uncertain. Trimming left V 6 bases short and J 9 bases short, with 18 bases between. The CDR3 runs to 15 residues. Per the germline V gene, CDR1 is SGHVS and CDR2 is FQNEAQ. The CDR3 spells CASRDRGGDGSPLHF. DNA of the CDR3: TGTGCCAGCAGAGATCGAGGAGGAGATGGTTCACCCCTCCACTTT.

The rearrangement links TRBV7-9 to TRBJ1-3; tentatively, D is TRBD1 (5 bases). CDR3 size: 15 residues. The V end was cut by 5 bases, the J end by 2 bases, with 13 bases between. In germline, CDR1 is SEHNR, CDR2 FQNEAQ (reference sequence). For the CDR3, the DNA is TGTGCCAGCAGCATACCCTGGGGGACTGGAAACACCATATATTTT. This sequence encodes CASSIPWGTGNTIYF. Complete variable domain (other parts from reference TRBV7-9 and TRBJ1-3): DTGVSQNPRHKITKRGQNVTFRCDPISEHNRLYWYRQTLGQGPEFLTYFQNEAQLEKSRLLSDRFSAERPKGSFSTLEIQRTEQGDSAMYLCASSIPWGTGNTIYFGEGSWLTVV.

The chain links TRBV6-5 to TRBJ1-1, with D unresolved. The CDR3 contains 15 residues. Trimming pared 2 bases from V and 5 bases from J, leaving 15 bases between. CDR1 is MNHEY and CDR2 is SVGAGI in the germline V gene. The CDR3 nucleotides are TGTGCCAGCAGTTACGTTCGACCCTCGGGGACTGAAGCTTTCTTT. This translates into CASSYVRPSGTEAFF.

DNA of the CDR3: TGTGCCATCGGTAGCGGAGCCGGAAGGGAGACCCAGTACTTC. Encoded protein: CAIGSGAGRETQYF. V usage is TRBV25-1 and J usage is TRBJ2-5, with D perhaps TRBD2 (6 bases). Trimming took 10 bases from V and 5 from J, leaving 20 bases between them. Germline V gene sequence: CDR1 MGHDK, CDR2 SYGVNS. The CDR3 consists of 14 residues. The variable domain in full, completed from reference TRBV25-1 and TRBJ2-5, reads EADIYQTPRYLVIGTGKKITLECSQTMGHDKMYWYQQDPGMELHLIHYSYGVNSTEKGDLSSESTVSRIRTEHFPLTLESARPSHTSQYLCAIGSGAGRETQYFGPGTRLLVL.

The V gene is TRBV4-1, the J gene TRBJ2-5; D perhaps matches TRBD2 (6 bases). The DNA end lines up better with TRBJ2-1; the J call may be wrong. Germline V gene lookup returns CDR1 MGHRA and CDR2 YSYEKL. The CDR3 contains 18 residues. This chain's CDR3 is CASSQRGYIGKTHNEQFF. In DNA form, the CDR3 reads TGCGCCAGCAGCCAACGGGGGTATATAGGGAAGACGCACAATGAGCAGTTCTTC.

The chain recombines TRBV20-1 with TRBJ2-3; 9 bases are a match to TRBD2. V dropped 1 base and J dropped 2; count of bases not matched to a gene: 1. The germline V gene encodes CDR1 DFQATT and CDR2 SNEGSKA (reference sequence). The CDR3 has 14 amino acids. The CDR3 sequence: CSARASGTTDTQYF. The CDR3 DNA reads TGCAGTGCTAGAGCTAGCGGGACCACAGATACGCAGTATTTT.

The chain has TRBV20-1 and TRBJ1-1; D might be TRBD1 (5 bases). Germline V gene sequence: CDR1 DFQATT, CDR2 SNEGSKA (reference sequence). Deletions cut 3 bases from V and 5 bases from J, with 16 bases between. CDR3 size: 14 residues. In nucleotides, the CDR3 is TGCAGTGCTAGCACCTCGTCTGGGGGGACTGAAGCTTTCTTT. Protein product: CSASTSSGGTEAFF.

The V gene is TRBV20-1, the J gene TRBJ2-1; D is unresolved. Germline CDR1 is DFQATT and CDR2 is SNEGSKA (reference sequence). The CDR3 totals 11 residues. V shed 3 bases and J shed 10 bases, with 10 bases lying between them. The CDR3: CSASKLAEQFF. As DNA, the CDR3 is TGCAGTGCTAGTAAATTGGCGGAGCAGTTCTTC.

Many counts were recorded for this clonotype. The chain joins TRBV12-3 or TRBV12-4 to TRBJ1-1, with a weak D call TRBD1 (5 bases). V lost 3 bases and J lost 1, with 9 bases in between. The CDR3 is 14 residues long. The CDR3 DNA follows: TGTGCCAGCAGTTTTGGGAGGGGGAACACTGAAGCTTTCTTT. Its protein product is CASSFGRGNTEAFF.

V and J are TRBV5-1 and TRBJ2-1; no reliable D call. The CDR3 has 14 amino acids. V lost 0 bases and J 5 bases, leaving 9 bases between the germline ends. From germline, CDR1 is SGHRS and CDR2 YFSETQ. CDR3 residues: CASSLAEANNEQFF. DNA of the CDR3: TGCGCCAGCAGCTTGGCCGAGGCAAACAATGAGCAGTTCTTC.

This clonotype was detected only a few times. The CDR3: CASSLLGLGRPTQYF. CDR3 sequence (DNA): TGTGCCAGCAGCTTGCTGGGACTAGGAAGGCCGACCCAGTACTTC. The chain uses TRBV11-2 and TRBJ2-5; 8 bases align to TRBD2. The V segment lost 3 bases and the J segment 7 bases; nucleotides outside the gene matches: 10. From germline, CDR1 is SGHAT and CDR2 FQNNGV. This CDR3 spans 15 amino acids.

The chain couples TRBV7-2 to TRBJ2-7; 9 positions agree with TRBD2. After removal of 5 bases from V and 0 bases from J, the junction contained 8 bases not matched to a gene. The CDR3 is made up of 16 amino acids. Germline-derived CDR1 and CDR2 are SGHTA and FQGNSA. The DNA for the CDR3 is TGTGCCAGCAGCCCCCTAACGACTAGCGGCTCCTACGAGCAGTACTTC. Protein product: CASSPLTTSGSYEQYF.

This clonotype was found a few times. The chain joins TRBV28 to TRBJ1-1; D not certain. V lost 6 bases and J 2 bases, leaving 13 bases between the germline ends. CDR3 length equals 14 residues. Germline V CDR1 and CDR2: MDHEN, SYDVKM. CDR3 bases: TGTGCCAGCAGCCTACCCGACGGTAACACTGAAGCTTTCTTT. Translated, it gives CASSLPDGNTEAFF.

The chain has TRBV29-1 and TRBJ2-1, with D perhaps TRBD2 (6 bases). The CDR3 totals 13 residues. Between the trimmed V and J ends, which lost 1 base and 8 bases, there was a span of 12 bases. Germline V gene lookup returns CDR1 SQVTM and CDR2 ANQGSEA. The CDR3 region is CSVEAGVAYEQFF. The CDR3 nucleotides are TGCAGCGTTGAAGCGGGAGTAGCCTATGAGCAGTTCTTC.

There are a few counts of this clonotype. The rearrangement uses TRBV28 and TRBJ2-5; the match to TRBD1 covers 7 bases. The CDR3 has 16 residues. CDR1 and CDR2 from the germline V gene are MDHEN and SYDVKM. Losses at the gene ends were 6 bases for V and 1 base for J; bases not matched to a gene: 11. The DNA for the CDR3 is TGTGCCAGCAGGGACCAGCCGGGACAGTCCCAAGAGACCCAGTACTTC. Translating it yields CASRDQPGQSQETQYF.

CDR3 in DNA: TGCGCCAGCAGCCAGGACGTCGCTTCCTACGAGCAGTACTTC. Its protein is CASSQDVASYEQYF. V gene TRBV4-3 combines with J gene TRBJ2-7; no clear D gene. V shed 3 bases and J shed 1 base, with 10 bases lying between them. Germline assignment: CDR1 LGHNA and CDR2 YSLEER. CDR3 length equals 14 residues.

This clonotype appeared a single time. The chain carries TRBV4-1 and TRBJ2-5, with D perhaps TRBD1 (5 bases). Germline CDR1 and CDR2: MGHRA and YSYEKL. V was trimmed by 1 base and J by 3 bases, leaving 9 bases between them. The CDR3 runs 14 residues. CDR3 loop: CASSQVGAEETQYF. The CDR3 DNA reads as TGCGCCAGCAGCCAAGTTGGGGCGGAAGAGACCCAGTACTTC.

The chain has TRBV7-9 and TRBJ2-3; no clear D. This CDR3 is 13 amino acids long. The V gene lost 5 bases and the J gene lost 5 bases, with 11 bases spanning the gap. CDR1 is SEHNR, CDR2 FQNEAQ, per germline (reference sequence). The CDR3 reads CASSPMLLDTQYF. The CDR3 nucleotides read TGTGCCAGCAGCCCGATGCTCCTAGATACGCAGTATTTT.

For the CDR3, the DNA is TGTGCCAGCAGCTTGAGGGCAATACCAGGGTATCATCAGCCCCAGCATTTT. Its translation is CASSLRAIPGYHQPQHF. This chain connects TRBV7-2 to TRBJ1-5, with D possibly being TRBD1 (5 bases). Germline lookup yields CDR1 SGHTA and CDR2 FQGNSA. This CDR3 has 17 residues. V was trimmed by 3 bases and J by 5 bases, leaving 20 bases between them.

Only a few counts were recorded for this clonotype. J is TRBJ2-7 and V is TRBV9; 8 bases line up with TRBD1. CDR1 is SGDLS and CDR2 is YYNGEE in the germline V gene. Trimming at V came to 3 bases and at J to 6 bases, leaving 8 bases not matched to a gene. This CDR3 contains 14 residues. The CDR3, as DNA: TGTGCCAGCAGCGAACAGGGGGGCCCCTTCGAGCAGTACTTC. Protein sequence: CASSEQGGPFEQYF.

There are a few counts of this clonotype. The V gene is TRBV2, the J gene TRBJ2-5; 7 bases fit TRBD1. After removal of 3 bases from V and 5 bases from J, the junction contained 6 bases not matched to a gene. This CDR3 contains 14 residues. Germline V gene sequence: CDR1 SNHLY, CDR2 FYNNEI. The CDR3 region has the DNA TGTGCCAGCAGTGAGCACAGGGGATGGGAGACCCAGTACTTC. Its protein is CASSEHRGWETQYF. Looking up the rest from reference TRBV2 and TRBJ2-5 gives the full variable domain: EPEVTQTPSHQVTQMGQEVILRCVPISNHLYFYWYRQILGQKVEFLVSFYNNEISEKSEIFDDQFSVERPDGSNFTLKIRSTKLEDSAMYFCASSEHRGWETQYFGPGTRLLVL.

The sample holds one count of this clonotype. This chain uses TRBV12-3 or TRBV12-4 with TRBJ2-5, with TRBD2 identical over 8 bases. The length of the CDR3 is 14 residues. V was clipped by 11 bases and J by 5 bases; unmatched bases: 13. As DNA, the CDR3 is TGTGCCGTCTCAGCGGGAGAACCTCGGGAGACCCAGTACTTC. Translating it yields CAVSAGEPRETQYF.

There are a few counts of this clonotype. The CDR3 DNA follows: TGCAGTGCTAGAGATCGGCGACTAGCGGGATACGATACGCAGTATTTT. This sequence encodes CSARDRRLAGYDTQYF. This chain connects TRBV20-1 to TRBJ2-3; 11 bases are a match to TRBD2. The germline CDR1 and CDR2 sequences are DFQATT and SNEGSKA (reference sequence). The CDR3 runs to 16 residues. V shed 0 bases, J shed 6 bases, and the junction held 8 bases outside the gene matches.

A few counts support this clonotype. V gene TRBV12-3 or TRBV12-4 combines with J gene TRBJ2-7, with D possibly being TRBD2 (6 bases). The germline V and J ends were trimmed by 6 bases and 2 bases, with 14 bases remaining between them. The CDR3 is 14 amino acids. In nucleotides, the CDR3 is TGTGCCAGCAGCAGTCGGCGGGGAGCCTACGAGCAGTACTTC. This gives the protein CASSSRRGAYEQYF.

This clonotype appeared a few times. The chain combines TRBV11-2 with TRBJ2-7, with D unresolved. CDR3 size: 12 residues. V was shortened by 5 bases and J by 7 bases, with 12 bases between the two germline ends. Germline CDR1 SGHAT, CDR2 FQNNGV. The CDR3 DNA reads TGTGCCAGCAGCGACGACCGATCGGAGCAGTACTTC. Translation: CASSDDRSEQYF.

A note on this clonotype: No conserved phenylalanine or tryptophan is present at the end of the CDR3, so a read error is the likely explanation. The DNA is left out, because the CDR3 cannot be placed on it with certainty; the CDR3 is given as TCRdb lists it. The V and J genes are TRBV3-1 and TRBJ2-7. The CDR3 region is 17 residues in length, termini included. Germline V gene sequence: CDR1 LGHDT, CDR2 YNNKEL (reference sequence). The CDR3 spells CASSQEQRDLSASSTSG.

This clonotype came up a few times. Written as DNA, the CDR3 is TGCAGCGTGGTCAGTGACTCCTACGAGCAGTACTTC. Translated, it gives CSVVSDSYEQYF. This sequence joins TRBV29-1 and TRBJ2-7; D gene uncertain. V was cut by 6 bases and J by 0 bases, with 9 bases left in between. The CDR3 covers 12 residues. CDR1 is SQVTM, CDR2 ANQGSEA, per germline.